The present T cell receptor beta chain was sequenced within a study of blood T cell repertoires in COVID-19. Study information: Specimens from acute and convalescent COVID-19 originated in the United States, Italy and Spain. PBMCs, B-cell-depleted T cells, or T cells provided the cDNA or gDNA that made up the material.

As handled by the study authors: Cell counts per sample came from amplifying reference gene primers. The protocol was immunoSEQ multiplex PCR, while the TCRdb copy is restricted to in-frame clones and leaves out a portion. That table furnishes V, J and clone size, whereas the DNA furnished D and trimming. Among 130,000 to 150,000 clones listed, 85% to 90% were seen once. This CDR3 has 12 amino acids. The V gene's germline CDR1 is LNHDA and CDR2 SQIVND (reference sequence). J gave up 5 bases and V 10 bases, and 7 bases lay outside the gene matches. The sample was peripheral blood. V usage is TRBV19 and J usage is TRBJ1-2; the match to TRBD1 covers 7 bases. This TCR came from an older man with acute or convalescent COVID-19. The CDR3 loop is CATTDRVYGYTF. CDR3 in DNA: TGTGCCACCACAGACAGGGTATATGGCTACACCTTC.